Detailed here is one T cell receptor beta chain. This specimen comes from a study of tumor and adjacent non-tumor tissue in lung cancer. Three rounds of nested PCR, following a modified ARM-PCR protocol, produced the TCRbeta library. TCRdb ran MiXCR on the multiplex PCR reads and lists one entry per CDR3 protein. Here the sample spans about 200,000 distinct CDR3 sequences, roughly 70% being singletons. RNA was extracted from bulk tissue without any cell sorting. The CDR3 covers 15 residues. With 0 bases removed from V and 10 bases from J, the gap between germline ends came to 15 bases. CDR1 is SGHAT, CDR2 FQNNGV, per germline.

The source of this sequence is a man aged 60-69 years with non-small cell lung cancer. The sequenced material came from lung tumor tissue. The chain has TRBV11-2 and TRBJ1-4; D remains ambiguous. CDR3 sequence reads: CASSLDGKRDGKLFF. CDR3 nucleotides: TGTGCCAGCAGCTTAGATGGGAAGCGTGATGGAAAACTGTTTTTT.